A selection of T cell receptor beta chains follows, all from one sample in a study of blood T cells in healthy people across ages. TCRdb re-derived calls from the 5' RACE reads in MiXCR, one entry per CDR3 protein. The sample records roughly 640,000 distinct CDR3 sequences, around 31% being singletons. Specimen: blood. The receptor set was obtained from a woman of 80 years or more in good health. CDR3s include the opening cysteine and the closing phenylalanine or tryptophan. A D gene is named only where the DNA matches it firmly. Where a row states a size, it is once, few, many or the class of an expanded clone; other rows omit it.

J gene: TRBJ2-1; V gene: TRBV5-1; clone size: many; D gene: TRBD2; CDR3 DNA: TGCGCCAGCAGCAGGGAACCGGGACTAGCGGCCAATGAGCAGTTCTTC; CDR3 protein: CASSREPGLAANEQFF
J gene: TRBJ1-5; V gene: TRBV10-2; clone size: few; D gene: NA; CDR3 DNA: TGCGCCAGCAGTGAGGGGGATGGCAATCAGCCCCAGCATTTT; CDR3 protein: CASSEGDGNQPQHF
J gene: TRBJ2-4; V gene: TRBV20-1; clone size: NA; D gene: TRBD2; CDR3 DNA: TGCAGTGCTGGGGGGGGTACGGGTAAAAACATTCAGTACTTC; CDR3 protein: CSAGGGTGKNIQYF
J gene: TRBJ2-2; V gene: TRBV12-5; clone size: NA; D gene: NA; CDR3 DNA: TGTGCTAGTGGTTTGGGAGGGCCCACCGGGGAGCTGTTTTTT; CDR3 protein: CASGLGGPTGELFF
J gene: TRBJ1-4; V gene: TRBV28; clone size: NA; D gene: TRBD1; CDR3 DNA: TGTGCCAGCAGTTCGCCCCGACAGGGGCGGGATAAAAAACTGTTTTTT; CDR3 protein: CASSSPRQGRDKKLFF
J gene: TRBJ2-7; V gene: TRBV27; clone size: many; D gene: NA; CDR3 DNA: TGTGCCAGCAGCACCTCGGGGTGGTCCTACGAGCAGTACTTC; CDR3 protein: CASSTSGWSYEQYF
J gene: TRBJ2-7; V gene: TRBV7-9; clone size: once; D gene: TRBD2; CDR3 DNA: TGTGCCAGCAGCTTAATACGGGGGGGAGGTGTAGACGAGCAGTACTTC; CDR3 protein: CASSLIRGGGVDEQYF
J gene: TRBJ2-5; V gene: TRBV29-1; clone size: many; D gene: TRBD2; CDR3 DNA: TGCAGCGTTGATGTTAGCGGGGGGGCCCAAGAGACCCAGTACTTC; CDR3 protein: CSVDVSGGAQETQYF
J gene: TRBJ1-1; V gene: TRBV30; clone size: NA; D gene: NA; CDR3 DNA: TGTGCCTGGGGGTCTTTCGGAGCTTTCTTT; CDR3 protein: CAWGSFGAFF
J gene: TRBJ1-5; V gene: TRBV7-8; clone size: NA; D gene: TRBD1; CDR3 DNA: TGTGCCAGCAGCCTGGGGGACAGGGTATTCAATCAGCCCCAGCATTTT; CDR3 protein: CASSLGDRVFNQPQHF
J gene: TRBJ2-7; V gene: TRBV27; clone size: many; D gene: TRBD2; CDR3 DNA: TGTGCCAGCAGTGGGCGGACTAGCGTCGGGAACGAGCAGTACTTC; CDR3 protein: CASSGRTSVGNEQYF
J gene: TRBJ1-1; V gene: TRBV27; clone size: few; D gene: NA; CDR3 DNA: TGTGCCAGCAGTTCCGCCGCTTGGACCGCTGAAGCTTTCTTT; CDR3 protein: CASSSAAWTAEAFF
J gene: TRBJ2-1; V gene: TRBV30; clone size: many; D gene: NA; CDR3 DNA: TGTGCCTGGAGCGTTAGCGACGGCAATGAGCAGTTCTTC; CDR3 protein: CAWSVSDGNEQFF
J gene: TRBJ2-3; V gene: TRBV4-2; clone size: NA; D gene: TRBD1; CDR3 DNA: TGTGCCAGCAGCCAACTCAGGTCCCGGGACAGGGTGACAGATACGCAGTATTTT; CDR3 protein: CASSQLRSRDRVTDTQYF
J gene: TRBJ1-2; V gene: TRBV12-3/TRBV12-4; clone size: many; D gene: NA; CDR3 DNA: TGTGCCAGCAGCCCCATCCGGGGGGACGGCTACACCTTC; CDR3 protein: CASSPIRGDGYTF
J gene: TRBJ2-3; V gene: TRBV7-7; clone size: NA; D gene: TRBD2; CDR3 DNA: TGTGCTAGGAGCACGAGCGGGGGGGCGACAGATACGCAGTATTTT; CDR3 protein: CARSTSGGATDTQYF